The entry below gives a single T cell receptor beta chain sequence along with its context. Its antigen is still unknown. Per germline, CDR1 SGHRS and CDR2 YFSETQ. J lost 0 bases, V lost 7 bases, and 2 bases had no gene match. CDR3 size: 14 residues. Using a J-beta primer mix together with a sample-barcoded 5' primer, a second PCR was run for roughly 6 to 11 cycles. Every molecule of cDNA carried a tag from a template-switch adaptor with 12 random nucleotides. One entry per CDR3 protein, called by TCRdb with MiXCR from the 5' RACE reads. The top ten clones hold around 24% of a sample with approximately 800,000 distinct CDR3 sequences, roughly 56% of them seen once. This record comes from a study of blood T cells in healthy people across ages. Overall study findings and caveats: Per million T cells, TCR beta diversity dropped roughly linearly as age increased.

The rearrangement links TRBV5-1 to TRBJ2-5, with 11 bases aligning to TRBD2. This TCR was sampled from a middle-aged man in good health. Source material: blood. The CDR3 region is CASGGLADQETQYF. The CDR3, as DNA: TGCGCCAGCGGGGGACTAGCGGACCAAGAGACCCAGTACTTC.